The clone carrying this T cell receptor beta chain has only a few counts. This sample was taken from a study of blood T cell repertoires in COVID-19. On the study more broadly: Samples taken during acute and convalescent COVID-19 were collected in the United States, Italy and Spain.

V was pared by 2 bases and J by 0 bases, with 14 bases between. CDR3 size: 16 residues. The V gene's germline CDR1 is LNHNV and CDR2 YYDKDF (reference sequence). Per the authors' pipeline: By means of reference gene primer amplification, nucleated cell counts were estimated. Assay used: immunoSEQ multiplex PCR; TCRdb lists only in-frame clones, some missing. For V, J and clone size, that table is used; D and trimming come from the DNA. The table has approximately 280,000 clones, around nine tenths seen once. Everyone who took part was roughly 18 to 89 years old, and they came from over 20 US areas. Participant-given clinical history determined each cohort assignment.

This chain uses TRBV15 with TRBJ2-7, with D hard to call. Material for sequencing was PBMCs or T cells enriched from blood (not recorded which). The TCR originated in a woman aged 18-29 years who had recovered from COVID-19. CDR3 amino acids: CATSRPLLGASYEQYF. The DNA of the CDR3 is TGTGCCACCAGCAGACCGCTCCTAGGCGCCTCCTACGAGCAGTACTTC.